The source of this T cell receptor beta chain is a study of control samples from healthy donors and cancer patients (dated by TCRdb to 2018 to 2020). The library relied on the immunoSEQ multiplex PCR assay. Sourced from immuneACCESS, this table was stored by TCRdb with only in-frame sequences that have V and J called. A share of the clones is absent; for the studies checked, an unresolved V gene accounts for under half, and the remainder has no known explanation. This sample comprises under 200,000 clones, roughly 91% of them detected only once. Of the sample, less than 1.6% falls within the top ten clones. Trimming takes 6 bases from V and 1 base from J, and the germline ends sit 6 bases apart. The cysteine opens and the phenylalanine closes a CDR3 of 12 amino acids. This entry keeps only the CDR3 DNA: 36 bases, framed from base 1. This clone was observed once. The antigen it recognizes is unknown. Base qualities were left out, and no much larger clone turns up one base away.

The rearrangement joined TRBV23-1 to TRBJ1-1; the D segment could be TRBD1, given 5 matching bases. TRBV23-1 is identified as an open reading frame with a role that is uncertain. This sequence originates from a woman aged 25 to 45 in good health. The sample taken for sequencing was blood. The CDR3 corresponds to CASRTGNTEAFF. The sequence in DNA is TGCGCCAGCAGAACAGGGAACACTGAAGCTTTCTTT.